This is a list of T cell receptor beta chains from one sample in a study of cytomegalovirus exposure and HLA in healthy donors. The assay was immunoSEQ multiplex PCR, and TCRdb's table has in-frame clones only and misses some. Its table lists some 70,000 clones. The sequenced material came from PBMCs. Receptor source: a man aged 35-49 years in good health and CMV-seronegative. The CDR3 runs from the conserved cysteine through the conserved F or W. Each record gives: J gene, V gene, clone size, D gene, CDR3 protein, CDR3 DNA. A D gene is named only where the DNA matches it firmly. Some rows mark clone size as missing; the rest say once, few, many or name a class of expanded clone.

TRBJ2-4	TRBV28	.	TRBD1	CASSGTGLIAKNIQYF	TGTGCCAGCAGTGGGACAGGGTTGATAGCCAAAAACATTCAGTACTTC
TRBJ2-3	TRBV2	.	TRBD2	CASRPRTSGRDTQYF	TGTGCCAGCAGGCCTAGGACTAGCGGGAGAGATACGCAGTATTTT
TRBJ1-2	TRBV30	.	TRBD1	CAWSAGQGTWYGYTF	TGTGCCTGGAGTGCCGGACAGGGGACATGGTATGGCTACACCTTC
TRBJ1-1	TRBV20-1	.	.	CSASATAAFF	TGCAGTGCTTCAGCTACAGCTGCTTTCTTT
TRBJ1-5	TRBV5-1	.	.	CASSSTGGVDQPQHF	TGCGCCAGCAGCTCAACGGGGGGGGTTGATCAGCCCCAGCATTTT
TRBJ2-7	TRBV21-1	.	.	CANGGRARNYEQYF	TGTGCCAACGGGGGGAGGGCTCGAAATTACGAGCAGTACTTC
TRBJ1-1	TRBV10-3	.	TRBD1	CAIKGQGMNTEAFF	TGTGCCATCAAGGGACAGGGAATGAACACTGAAGCTTTCTTT
TRBJ2-7	TRBV6-5	.	TRBD1	CASSLQGGDSASEQYF	TGTGCCAGCAGTTTACAGGGGGGCGACTCAGCCTCCGAGCAGTACTTC
TRBJ2-5	TRBV15	.	TRBD1	CATSTGTGGGETQYF	TGTGCCACCAGCACTGGGACAGGGGGCGGCGAGACCCAGTACTTC
TRBJ1-3	TRBV5-4	.	.	CASSTRTAGNTIYF	TGTGCCAGCAGCACTCGGACAGCCGGAAACACCATATATTTT
TRBJ2-7	TRBV5-1	.	TRBD2	CASSLAGTYEQYF	TGCGCCAGCAGCCTAGCGGGGACCTACGAGCAGTACTTC
TRBJ1-2	TRBV18	.	.	CASSPNQEHGYTF	TGTGCCAGCTCACCAAATCAGGAACATGGCTACACCTTC
TRBJ2-5	TRBV23-1	.	TRBD2	CATMGGPGGETQYF	TGCGCCACCATGGGAGGGCCGGGGGGAGAGACCCAGTACTTC
TRBJ2-7	TRBV5-5	.	TRBD2	CASSLLAVRSYEQYF	TGTGCCAGCAGCCTACTAGCGGTCCGCTCCTACGAGCAGTACTTC
TRBJ2-2	TRBV5-1	.	TRBD2	CASSPTSANTGELFF	TGCGCCAGCAGCCCGACTAGCGCGAACACCGGGGAGCTGTTTTTT
TRBJ2-1	TRBV19	.	TRBD2	CASSIFSPLTSGSGDEQFF	TGTGCCAGTAGTATTTTCTCCCCCCTGACTAGCGGGAGTGGTGATGAGCAGTTCTTC
TRBJ2-1	TRBV7-8	.	TRBD1	CASSPWTGGPLNEQFF	TGTGCCAGCAGCCCCTGGACAGGGGGCCCACTCAATGAGCAGTTCTTC
TRBJ1-1	TRBV2	.	.	CACRQVVSNTEAFF	TGTGCCTGCCGACAGGTAGTATCAAACACTGAAGCTTTCTTT
TRBJ2-5	TRBV6-5	.	TRBD1	CASSTPDRGEDQYF	TGTGCCAGCAGTACGCCGGACAGGGGAGAGGACCAGTACTTC
TRBJ2-3	TRBV5-1	.	TRBD2	CASSLAASGRADTQYF	TGCGCCAGCAGCTTGGCCGCTAGCGGGAGGGCAGATACGCAGTATTTT
TRBJ1-4	TRBV9	.	.	CASSAFRGEKLFF	TGTGCCAGCAGCGCTTTTAGAGGTGAAAAACTGTTTTTT
TRBJ2-1	TRBV5-1	medium-sized	.	CASSLLGGGAYNEQFF	TGCGCCAGCAGCTTGTTGGGCGGAGGGGCCTACAATGAGCAGTTCTTC
TRBJ1-2	TRBV5-6	.	.	CASSVDTYGYTF	TGTGCCAGCAGCGTGGACACCTATGGCTACACCTTC
TRBJ1-2	TRBV15	.	.	CATSRDVQGHGYTF	TGTGCCACCAGCAGAGATGTGCAGGGTCATGGCTACACCTTC
TRBJ2-2	TRBV18	.	.	CASSLQGFANTGELFF	TGTGCCAGCTCTCTTCAGGGCTTCGCGAACACCGGGGAGCTGTTTTTT
TRBJ1-2	TRBV6-1	.	.	CASSDGVEPNYGYTF	TGTGCCAGCAGTGACGGAGTTGAACCTAACTATGGCTACACCTTC
TRBJ2-6	TRBV30	.	.	CAWSKPGSHSGANVLTF	TGTGCCTGGAGCAAGCCAGGATCCCACTCTGGGGCCAACGTCCTGACTTTC
TRBJ1-4	TRBV7-2	.	TRBD1	CASSRDRNEKLFF	TGTGCCAGCAGCCGGGACAGAAATGAAAAACTGTTTTTT
TRBJ2-2	TRBV7-9	.	.	CASSPTLDTGELFF	TGTGCCAGCAGCCCTACTTTAGACACCGGGGAGCTGTTTTTT